The 22 T cell receptor beta chains presented below share a single source sample, sequenced in a study of memory CD4+ T cells and cytomegalovirus serostatus. Single viable CD3+CD4+CD8-CD45RO+ cells were sorted as the memory CD4+ T cells. Repertoires were generated with immunoSEQ multiplex PCR, while TCRdb's copy carries only in-frame clones and drops some. This sample yields tens of thousands of clones, of which around 80% are seen a single time; 1.6% belongs to the top ten. The sequencing input was memory CD4+ T cells from blood. The receptors come from an adult in good health and CMV-seronegative.

The chain employs TRBV28 and TRBJ2-3; D perhaps matches TRBD2 (5 bases). From germline, CDR1 is MDHEN and CDR2 SYDVKM. Trimming left V 5 bases short and J 3 bases short, with 21 bases between. The CDR3 sequence is 17 residues long. As DNA, the CDR3 is TGTGCCAGCAGTGGTTACCGGGAAGGGAAACGGACAGATACGCAGTATTTT. Protein sequence: CASSGYREGKRTDTQYF.

This chain joins TRBV5-4 and TRBJ1-1; D possibly corresponds to TRBD1 (5 bases). Germline V gene lookup returns CDR1 SGHNT and CDR2 YYREEE (reference sequence). Trimming removed 4 bases at V and 5 bases at J, with 15 bases between. This CDR3 region has 14 residues. This chain's CDR3 is CASSLPSRETEAFF. The CDR3 DNA reads TGTGCCAGCAGCCTCCCGAGCAGGGAAACTGAAGCTTTCTTT.

The chain employs TRBV6-6 and TRBJ2-3; TRBD2 agrees at 8 bases. The CDR3 has 14 residues. The germline CDR1 and CDR2 sequences are MNHNY and SVGAGI (reference sequence). V lost 10 bases and J lost 5; bases outside the gene matches: 11. CDR3 DNA sequence: TGTGCCACCAACCGAGCGGGAGTGGAAGATACGCAGTATTTT. It specifies CATNRAGVEDTQYF.

J is TRBJ1-1 and V is TRBV19, with D perhaps TRBD1 (5 bases). This CDR3 has 14 residues. V was shortened by 5 bases and J by 0 bases, with 10 bases between the two germline ends. Germline CDR1 LNHDA, CDR2 SQIVND (reference sequence). This chain's CDR3 is CASSVGPMNTEAFF. The CDR3 nucleotides read TGTGCCAGTAGTGTGGGGCCCATGAACACTGAAGCTTTCTTT.

This rearrangement joins TRBV27 to TRBJ1-5; D is uncertain. CDR1 MNHEY and CDR2 SMNVEV come from the germline V gene (reference sequence). The ends were cut back, 3 bases at V and 3 bases at J, with 6 bases in the middle. There are 13 residues in the CDR3. The CDR3 protein is CASSFRDNQPQHF. As DNA, the CDR3 is TGTGCCAGCAGTTTTCGGGACAATCAGCCCCAGCATTTT.

This chain joins TRBV7-9 and TRBJ1-4; TRBD1 might be the D (6 bases). V was clipped by 5 bases and J by 4 bases, with 23 bases between them. Per germline, CDR1 SEHNR and CDR2 FQNEAQ (reference sequence). CDR3 length: 18 residues. In DNA form, the CDR3 reads TGTGCCAGCAGCGCGAGCACAGGGTTCCTTTATTATAATGAAAAACTGTTTTTT. Protein sequence: CASSASTGFLYYNEKLFF.

This clone was detected a few times. The V gene is TRBV5-4, the J gene TRBJ1-2; D uncertain. Trimming removed 0 bases at V and 6 bases at J, with 9 bases between. The CDR3 has 13 amino acids. Germline-derived CDR1 and CDR2 are SGHNT and YYREEE (reference sequence). The CDR3 DNA sequence: TGTGCCAGCAGCTTGGCACAGATGGATGGCTACACCTTC. Its protein is CASSLAQMDGYTF.

The table lists this clone with a count of one. V is TRBV7-9 and J is TRBJ1-1; 8 nucleotides agree with TRBD1. The V segment lost 3 bases and the J segment 2 bases; nucleotides outside the gene matches: 5. The germline gives CDR1 SEHNR, CDR2 FQNEAQ (reference sequence). CDR3 length: 15 residues. Written as DNA, the CDR3 is TGTGCCAGCAGCTTGGGGACAGGAGATAACACTGAAGCTTTCTTT. Its protein product is CASSLGTGDNTEAFF.

The chain links TRBV28 to TRBJ2-2, with D perhaps being TRBD1 or TRBD2 (5 bases each). Looked up from germline, CDR1 is MDHEN and CDR2 is SYDVKM. CDR3 length equals 16 residues. V lost 6 bases, J lost 7 bases, and 21 bases lay in between. The CDR3 loop reads CASSQPGGITGGELFF. For the CDR3, the DNA is TGTGCCAGCAGCCAGCCTGGGGGAATTACCGGCGGGGAGCTGTTTTTT.

This clone was seen only a few times. This chain links TRBV28 with TRBJ1-4; D might be TRBD1 (5 bases). The V gene lost 5 bases and the J gene lost 5 bases, with 15 bases spanning the gap. This CDR3 contains 15 residues. Germline V gives CDR1 MDHEN, CDR2 SYDVKM. CDR3 sequence reads: CASSPIGTRNEKLFF. For the CDR3, the DNA is TGTGCCAGCAGTCCCATAGGGACTAGAAATGAAAAACTGTTTTTT. Full variable domain (rest looked up from reference TRBV28 and TRBJ1-4): DVKVTQSSRYLVKRTGEKVFLECVQDMDHENMFWYRQDPGLGLRLIYFSYDVKMKEKGDIPEGYSVSREKKERFSLILESASTNQTSMYLCASSPIGTRNEKLFFGSGTQLSVL.

This clone was detected only a few times. V is TRBV5-3 and J is TRBJ2-2; D unresolved. TRBV5-3 is an ORF, with its function uncertain. This CDR3 contains 11 residues. V was clipped by 2 bases and J by 7 bases, with 3 bases between them. CDR3 bases: TGTGCCAGAAGCTTAGTCGGGGAGCTGTTTTTT. Translation gives CARSLVGELFF.

This clone has just a few counts. The chain carries TRBV2 and TRBJ2-2; 8 nucleotides agree with TRBD1. Unmatched junction bases numbered 3, after V lost 7 bases and J lost 5 bases. The CDR3 sequence is 13 residues long. Per germline, CDR1 SNHLY and CDR2 FYNNEI. CDR3 sequence: CASNDRGTGELFF. DNA of the CDR3: TGTGCCAGCAATGACAGGGGAACCGGGGAGCTGTTTTTT.

The chain couples TRBV10-3 to TRBJ2-1, with D perhaps matching TRBD1 (7 bases). The germline V and J ends were trimmed by 6 bases and 6 bases, with 18 bases remaining between them. Germline CDR1 is ENHRY and CDR2 is SYGVKD. There are 15 residues in the CDR3. CDR3 sequence (DNA): TGTGCCATCAGCCGCACAGGGGACTCAATCAATGAGCAGTTCTTC. Protein sequence: CAISRTGDSINEQFF.

V and J are TRBV6-5 and TRBJ2-5, with 7 bases matching TRBD2. V lost 6 bases to trimming and J lost 7 bases; unmatched junction nucleotides: 14. From germline, CDR1 is MNHEY and CDR2 SVGAGI. CDR3 size: 15 residues. CDR3 nucleotide sequence: TGTGCCAGCAGGGTTCCGGGTCGGGAGGCAGGGACCCAGTACTTC. It specifies CASRVPGREAGTQYF.

The chain is built from TRBV4-2 and TRBJ2-2; D unresolved. Germline CDR1 reads LGHNA; CDR2 reads YNFKEQ. Trimming shortened V by 3 bases and J by 5 bases, and 16 bases separated the two germline ends. The CDR3 is 16 amino acids. CDR3 DNA: TGTGCCAGCAGCCAGGATCCCCAGACACCGACCGGGGAGCTGTTTTTT. This translates into CASSQDPQTPTGELFF.

The CDR3 nucleotides read TGTGCCAGCAGTTTTACCTCGGGACGCTGGAATGAGCAGTTCTTC. It specifies CASSFTSGRWNEQFF. The rearrangement uses TRBV6-5 and TRBJ2-1, with D perhaps being TRBD1 or TRBD2 (5 bases each). Trimming stripped 4 bases from V and 7 bases from J, with 17 bases between. CDR1 MNHEY and CDR2 SVGAGI come from the germline V gene. CDR3 size: 15 residues.

This clone turned up a few times. The chain is built from TRBV6-5 and TRBJ1-1, with unresolved D. CDR3 size: 14 residues. Germline V lookup: CDR1 MNHEY, CDR2 SVGAGI. V was trimmed by 4 bases and J by 1 base, leaving 10 bases between them. CDR3 amino acids: CASSFGRTNTEAFF. Written as DNA, the CDR3 is TGTGCCAGCAGTTTCGGGCGGACGAACACTGAAGCTTTCTTT.

CDR3 nucleotide sequence: TGTGCCAGCAGTCCGCGGGGAGCGGCCTACAATGAGCAGTTCTTC. Its protein product is CASSPRGAAYNEQFF. The chain joins TRBV5-4 to TRBJ2-1, with TRBD2 as a possible D gene (6 bases). This CDR3 comprises 15 residues. V dropped 5 bases and J dropped 2 bases, with 14 bases sitting between them. In germline, CDR1 is SGHNT, CDR2 YYREEE (reference sequence).

The CDR3 loop is CASSLLRPRKTGTPYNEQFF. The CDR3 DNA sequence: TGCGCCAGCAGCTTGTTGAGACCGAGAAAGACTGGGACTCCTTACAATGAGCAGTTCTTC. The rearrangement uses TRBV5-1 and TRBJ2-1; D possibly corresponds to TRBD2 (6 bases). CDR3 size: 20 residues. Trimming stripped 1 base from V and 4 bases from J, with 27 bases between. Per the germline V gene, CDR1 is SGHRS and CDR2 is YFSETQ.

This chain joins TRBV28 and TRBJ1-1; possibly TRBD1 for D (5 bases). The CDR3 spans 17 residues. In germline, CDR1 is MDHEN, CDR2 SYDVKM. The germline V and J ends were trimmed by 7 bases and 5 bases, with 26 bases remaining between them. CDR3 amino acids: CASTLWTGASGRTEAFF. The CDR3 coding sequence is TGTGCCAGCACCCTATGGACCGGGGCGAGCGGAAGGACTGAAGCTTTCTTT.

The genes are TRBV4-3 and TRBJ2-7; perhaps D is TRBD1 or TRBD2 (6 bases each). Trimming cost V 3 bases and J 5 bases, with 20 bases left between them. The CDR3 loop spans 16 amino acids. Germline CDR1 LGHNA, CDR2 YSLEER. CDR3 loop: CASSHVPSMGGNEQYF. CDR3 nucleotides: TGCGCCAGCAGCCATGTTCCCTCTATGGGGGGCAACGAGCAGTACTTC.

The V and J genes are TRBV7-3 and TRBJ1-5; 7 nucleotides align to TRBD1. Trimming cost V 5 bases and J 3 bases; bases outside gene matches: 7. The CDR3 consists of 15 residues. Germline V gene lookup returns CDR1 SGHTA and CDR2 FQGTGA. This CDR3 reads CASSPDREDNQPQHF. The CDR3 nucleotides are TGTGCCAGCAGCCCCGACAGGGAGGACAATCAGCCCCAGCATTTT.